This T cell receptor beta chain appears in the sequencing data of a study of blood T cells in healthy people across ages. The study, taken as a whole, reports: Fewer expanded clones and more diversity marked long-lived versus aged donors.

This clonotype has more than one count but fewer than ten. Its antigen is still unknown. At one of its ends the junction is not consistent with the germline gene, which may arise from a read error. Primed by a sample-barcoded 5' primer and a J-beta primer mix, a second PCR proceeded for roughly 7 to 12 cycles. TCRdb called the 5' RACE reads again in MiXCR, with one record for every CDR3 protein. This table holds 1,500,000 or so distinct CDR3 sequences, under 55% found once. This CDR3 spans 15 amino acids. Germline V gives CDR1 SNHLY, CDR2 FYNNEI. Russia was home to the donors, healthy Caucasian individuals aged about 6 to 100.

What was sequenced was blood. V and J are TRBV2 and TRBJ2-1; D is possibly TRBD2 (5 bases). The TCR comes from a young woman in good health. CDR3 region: CASREERISYNEQFF. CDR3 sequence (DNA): TGTGCCAGCAGAGAAGAGCGGATCTCCTACAATGAGCAGTTCTTC. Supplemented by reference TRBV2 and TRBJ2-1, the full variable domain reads EPEVTQTPSHQVTQMGQEVILRCVPISNHLYFYWYRQILGQKVEFLVSFYNNEISEKSEIFDDQFSVERPDGSNFTLKIRSTKLEDSAMYFCASREERISYNEQFFGPGTRLTVL.